One and the same sample provided the 13 T cell receptor beta chains below, sequenced in a study of OX40 agonist ivuxolimab in advanced cancers. Profiled with immunoSEQ multiplex PCR; TCRdb holds only in-frame clones, not every one. The data hold about 82,000 clones, with less than 90% observed a single time. The sample was CD4+ or CD8+ T cells sorted from blood, taken in a trial of the OX40 agonist ivuxolimab. These receptors all come from an adult with an advanced solid tumor such as melanoma, head and neck, liver or kidney cancer.

This clone was detected a few times. One end of the junction is discordant with germline, which a read error may explain. J is TRBJ1-2 and V is TRBV13, with TRBD1 as a possible D gene (6 bases). CDR1 is PRHDT, CDR2 FYEKMQ, per germline (reference sequence). The CDR3 runs 14 residues. This CDR3 reads CASSPGPMDPPGEF. CDR3 bases: TGTGCCAGCAGCCCGGGCCCGATGGACCCGCCAGGGGAGTTC.

The chain uses TRBV9 and TRBJ1-2; D not resolved. Germline V gives CDR1 SGDLS, CDR2 YYNGEE. Trimming left V 2 bases short and J 2 bases short, with 7 bases between. The CDR3 sequence is 13 residues long. The CDR3 coding sequence is TGTGCCAGCAGCGTTGGCACGAACTATGGCTACACCTTC. Its protein is CASSVGTNYGYTF.

This chain connects TRBV7-2 to TRBJ2-1; either TRBD1 or TRBD2 may fit D (5 bases each). This CDR3 is built from 15 residues. Germline CDR1 is SGHTA and CDR2 is FQGNSA. With 1 base removed from V and 9 bases from J, the gap between germline ends came to 16 bases. The CDR3 loop reads CASSLDPGAVGEQFF. The CDR3 bases are TGTGCCAGCAGCTTAGACCCCGGGGCAGTCGGTGAGCAGTTCTTC.

This clone has only a few counts. This chain joins TRBV6-5 and TRBJ2-7; perhaps TRBD1 as D (6 bases). CDR3 length: 15 residues. Trimming removed 6 bases from V and 6 bases from J, with 21 bases in between. In germline, CDR1 is MNHEY, CDR2 SVGAGI. CDR3 bases: TGTGCCAGCAGCCGTCCCATCGAAGGGGGTGGCGAGCAGTACTTC. Translated, it gives CASSRPIEGGGEQYF.

V gene TRBV5-6 combines with J gene TRBJ2-3; 13 positions agree with TRBD2. CDR1 and CDR2 from the germline V gene are SGHDT and YYEEEE. After removal of 3 bases from V and 3 bases from J, the junction contained 4 bases not matched to a gene. There are 16 residues in the CDR3. The CDR3 sequence is CASSSVTSGGTDTQYF. In DNA, the CDR3 is TGTGCCAGCAGCTCGGTGACTAGCGGGGGGACAGATACGCAGTATTTT.

The V gene is TRBV10-2, the J gene TRBJ2-5; TRBD2 aligns across 12 bases. V lost 7 bases, J lost 0 bases, and 9 bases stayed unmatched. This CDR3 is built from 17 residues. Looked up from germline, CDR1 is WSHSY and CDR2 is SAAADI. CDR3 region: CASNTASSGGDQETQYF. CDR3 bases: TGCGCCAGCAATACTGCGTCTAGCGGGGGGGACCAAGAGACCCAGTACTTC.

This sequence joins TRBV5-1 and TRBJ2-3, with D perhaps matching TRBD1 or TRBD2 (5 bases each). The CDR3 is 15 residues long. Trimming took off 1 base at V and 4 bases at J, with 13 bases between the two ends. Germline CDR1 reads SGHRS; CDR2 reads YFSETQ. The CDR3, as DNA: TGCGCCAGCAGCTTGCCAGGGACGTTGGCAGATACGCAGTATTTT. It specifies CASSLPGTLADTQYF.

The chain recombines TRBV25-1 with TRBJ1-2, with D possibly being TRBD1 (5 bases). V was cut by 3 bases and J by 5 bases, with 13 bases left in between. This CDR3 comprises 14 residues. CDR1 and CDR2 (germline): MGHDK, SYGVNS. The CDR3 here is CASSEVGGKYGYTF. For the CDR3, the DNA is TGTGCCAGCAGTGAGGTCGGGGGGAAGTATGGCTACACCTTC.

This clone was observed a few times. The V call is TRBV7-9, the J call TRBJ1-5; D is possibly TRBD1 (5 bases). The V end was cut by 6 bases, the J end by 7 bases, with 13 bases between. Germline V gene data show CDR1 as SEHNR and CDR2 as FQNEAQ (reference sequence). CDR3 length equals 13 residues. The CDR3 here is CASSRTEGQPQHF. Written as DNA, the CDR3 is TGTGCCAGCAGTCGCACCGAGGGGCAGCCCCAGCATTTT.

The rearrangement links TRBV30 to TRBJ1-2, with TRBD1 as a possible D gene (5 bases). The V end was cut by 2 bases, the J end by 8 bases, with 21 bases between. This CDR3 contains 15 residues. The germline CDR1 and CDR2 sequences are GTSNPN and SVGIG (reference sequence). This chain's CDR3 is CAWSRGYGVIGGYTF. The DNA for the CDR3 is TGTGCCTGGAGTAGGGGCTATGGGGTCATCGGGGGCTACACCTTC. Drawing the rest from reference TRBV30 and TRBJ1-2, the complete variable domain is SQTIHQWPATLVQPVGSPLSLECTVEGTSNPNLYWYRQAAGRGLQLLFYSVGIGQISSEVPQNLSASRPQDRQFILSSKKLLLSDSGFYLCAWSRGYGVIGGYTFGSGTRLTVV.

For this clone: The same CDR3 also results from other DNA sequences found in this sample. V and J are TRBV7-2 and TRBJ2-7; TRBD2 agrees at 9 bases. CDR3 length: 13 amino acids. Germline CDR1 is SGHTA and CDR2 is FQGNSA. Trimming took 6 bases from V and 5 from J; bases not matched to a gene: 5. As DNA, the CDR3 is TGTGCCAGCAGTACCAGCGGGGGGAACGAGCAGTACTTC. Protein product: CASSTSGGNEQYF.

The CDR3 loop is CASSTNLENYGYTF. The CDR3 region has the DNA TGTGCCAGCAGTACGAACCTCGAAAACTATGGCTACACCTTC. V usage is TRBV5-4 and J usage is TRBJ1-2; the D is unclear. With 5 bases removed from V and 2 bases from J, the gap between germline ends came to 13 bases. The CDR3 is made up of 14 amino acids. CDR1 is SGHNT and CDR2 is YYREEE in the germline V gene (reference sequence). The full variable domain, completed using reference TRBV5-4 and TRBJ1-2, is ETGVTQSPTHLIKTRGQQVTLRCSSQSGHNTVSWYQQALGQGPQFIFQYYREEENGRGNFPPRFSGLQFPNYSSELNVNALELDDSALYLCASSTNLENYGYTFGSGTRLTVV.

V usage is TRBV30 and J usage is TRBJ1-5; 7 bases are shared with TRBD1. The CDR3 covers 13 residues. Germline CDR1 reads GTSNPN; CDR2 reads SVGIG (reference sequence). J gave up 5 bases and V 1 base, and 2 bases lay outside the gene matches. CDR3 sequence: CAWSGQGDQPQHF. The CDR3 DNA follows: TGTGCCTGGAGTGGACAGGGAGATCAGCCCCAGCATTTT.